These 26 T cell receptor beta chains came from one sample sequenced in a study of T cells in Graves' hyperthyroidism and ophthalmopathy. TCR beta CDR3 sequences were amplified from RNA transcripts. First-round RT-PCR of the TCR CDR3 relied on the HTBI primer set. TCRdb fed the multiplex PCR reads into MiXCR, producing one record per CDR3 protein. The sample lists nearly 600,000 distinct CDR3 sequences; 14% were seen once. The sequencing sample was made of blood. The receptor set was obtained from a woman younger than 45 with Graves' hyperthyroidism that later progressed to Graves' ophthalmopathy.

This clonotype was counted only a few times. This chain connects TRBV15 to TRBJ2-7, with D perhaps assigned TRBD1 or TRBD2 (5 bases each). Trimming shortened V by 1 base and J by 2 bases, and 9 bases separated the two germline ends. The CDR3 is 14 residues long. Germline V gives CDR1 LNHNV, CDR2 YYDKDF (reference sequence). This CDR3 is CATSRGDGTYEQYF. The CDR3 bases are TGTGCCACCAGCAGAGGGGACGGCACCTACGAGCAGTACTTC.

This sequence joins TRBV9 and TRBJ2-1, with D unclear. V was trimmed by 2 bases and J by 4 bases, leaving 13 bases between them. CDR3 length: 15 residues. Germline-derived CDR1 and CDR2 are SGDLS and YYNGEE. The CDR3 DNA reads TGTGCCAGCAGCGTCTGTGGGATTACGTACAATGAGCAGTTCTTC. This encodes CASSVCGITYNEQFF.

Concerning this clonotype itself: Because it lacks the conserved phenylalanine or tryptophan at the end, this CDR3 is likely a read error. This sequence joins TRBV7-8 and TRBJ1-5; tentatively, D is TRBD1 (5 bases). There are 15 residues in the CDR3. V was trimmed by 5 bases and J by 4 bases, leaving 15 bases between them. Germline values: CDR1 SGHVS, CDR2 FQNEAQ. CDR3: CASSNRDGRNQPQHC. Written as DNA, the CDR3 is TGTGCCAGCAGCAATAGGGACGGGAGAAATCAGCCCCAGCATTGT.

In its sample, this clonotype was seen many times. CDR3 sequence reads: CASSYDKAGLDTQYF. The CDR3 nucleotides are TGTGCCAGCAGTTACGATAAAGCGGGCCTAGATACGCAGTATTTT. The chain carries TRBV6-2 or TRBV6-3 and TRBJ2-3; a weak D match, TRBD2 (6 bases). V dropped 2 bases and J dropped 5 bases, with 14 bases sitting between them. The CDR3 is 15 amino acids. The germline gives CDR1 MNHEY, CDR2 SVGEGT.

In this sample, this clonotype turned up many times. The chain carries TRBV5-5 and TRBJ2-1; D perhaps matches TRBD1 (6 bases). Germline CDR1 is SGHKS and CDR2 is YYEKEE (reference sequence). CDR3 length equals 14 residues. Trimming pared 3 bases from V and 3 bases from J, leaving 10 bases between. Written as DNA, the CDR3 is TGTGCCAGCAGCTCGCAGGGGTACTACAATGAGCAGTTCTTC. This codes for CASSSQGYYNEQFF.

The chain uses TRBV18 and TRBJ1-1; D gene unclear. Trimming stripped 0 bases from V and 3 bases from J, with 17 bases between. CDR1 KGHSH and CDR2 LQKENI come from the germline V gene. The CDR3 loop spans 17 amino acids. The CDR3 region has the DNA TGTGCCAGCTCACCACCGACGAGGGCTCTATCGGACACTGAAGCTTTCTTT. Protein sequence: CASSPPTRALSDTEAFF.

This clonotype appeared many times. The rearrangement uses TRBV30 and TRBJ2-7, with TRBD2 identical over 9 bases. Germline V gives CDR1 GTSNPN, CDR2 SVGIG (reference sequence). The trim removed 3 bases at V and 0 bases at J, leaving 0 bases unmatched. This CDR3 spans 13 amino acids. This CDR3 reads CAWRTSGSYEQYF. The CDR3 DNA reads TGTGCCTGGAGGACTAGCGGCTCCTACGAGCAGTACTTC. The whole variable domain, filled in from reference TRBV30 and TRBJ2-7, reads SQTIHQWPATLVQPVGSPLSLECTVEGTSNPNLYWYRQAAGRGLQLLFYSVGIGQISSEVPQNLSASRPQDRQFILSSKKLLLSDSGFYLCAWRTSGSYEQYFGPGTRLTVT.

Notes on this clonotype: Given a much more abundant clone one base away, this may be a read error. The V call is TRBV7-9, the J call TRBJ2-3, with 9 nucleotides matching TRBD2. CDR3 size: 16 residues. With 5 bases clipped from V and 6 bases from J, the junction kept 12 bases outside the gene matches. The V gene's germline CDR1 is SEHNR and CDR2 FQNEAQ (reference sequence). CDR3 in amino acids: CASSPTIAGEGDTQYF. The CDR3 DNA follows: TGTGCCAGCAGCCCGACCATAGCGGGAGAGGGGGATACGCAGTATTTT.

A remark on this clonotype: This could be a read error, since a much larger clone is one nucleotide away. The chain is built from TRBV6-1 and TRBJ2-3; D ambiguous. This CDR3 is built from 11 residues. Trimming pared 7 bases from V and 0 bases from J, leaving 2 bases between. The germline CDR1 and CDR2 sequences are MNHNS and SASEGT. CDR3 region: CASKSTDTQYF. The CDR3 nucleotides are TGTGCCAGCAAAAGCACAGATACGCAGTATTTT.

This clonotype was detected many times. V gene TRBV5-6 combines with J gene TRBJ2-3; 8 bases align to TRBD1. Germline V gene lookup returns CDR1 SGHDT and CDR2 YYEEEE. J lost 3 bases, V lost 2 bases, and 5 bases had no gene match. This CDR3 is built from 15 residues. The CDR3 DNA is TGTGCCAGCAGCTTTCCAGGGGGCGTAACAGATACGCAGTATTTT. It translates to CASSFPGGVTDTQYF.

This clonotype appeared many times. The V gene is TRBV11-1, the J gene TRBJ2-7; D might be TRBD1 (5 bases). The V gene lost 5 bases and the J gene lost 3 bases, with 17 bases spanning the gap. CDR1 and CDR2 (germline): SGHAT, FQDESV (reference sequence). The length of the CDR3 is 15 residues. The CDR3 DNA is TGTGCCAGCAGCCTAACGACAGTGGCGTACTACGAGCAGTACTTC. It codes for CASSLTTVAYYEQYF. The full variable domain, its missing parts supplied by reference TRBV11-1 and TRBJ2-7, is EAEVAQSPRYKITEKSQAVAFWCDPISGHATLYWYRQILGQGPELLVQFQDESVVDDSQLPKDRFSAERLKGVDSTLKIQPAELGDSAMYLCASSLTTVAYYEQYFGPGTRLTVT.

CDR3 in DNA: TGTGCCAGCAGTCCACCGGGACTAGCGGGAGAATTCAATGAGCAGTTCTTC. It specifies CASSPPGLAGEFNEQFF. J is TRBJ2-1 and V is TRBV12-3 or TRBV12-4; 14 bases map to TRBD2. This CDR3 has 17 amino acids. V lost 5 bases, J lost 6 bases, and 9 bases stayed unmatched.

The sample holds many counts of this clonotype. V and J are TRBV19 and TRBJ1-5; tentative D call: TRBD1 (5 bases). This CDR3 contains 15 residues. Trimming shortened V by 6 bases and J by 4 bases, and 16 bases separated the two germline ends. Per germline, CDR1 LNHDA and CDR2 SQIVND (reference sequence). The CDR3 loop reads CASRRGVQDNQPQHF. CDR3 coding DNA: TGTGCCAGTAGGAGAGGGGTACAGGATAATCAGCCCCAGCATTTT.

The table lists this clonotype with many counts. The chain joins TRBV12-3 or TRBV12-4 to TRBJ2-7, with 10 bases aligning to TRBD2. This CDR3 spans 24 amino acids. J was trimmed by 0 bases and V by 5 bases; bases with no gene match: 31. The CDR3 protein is CASSTGPTVGRGIAGGPSSYEQYF. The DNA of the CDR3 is TGTGCCAGCAGTACCGGCCCGACAGTTGGACGCGGAATAGCGGGAGGCCCAAGCTCCTACGAGCAGTACTTC.

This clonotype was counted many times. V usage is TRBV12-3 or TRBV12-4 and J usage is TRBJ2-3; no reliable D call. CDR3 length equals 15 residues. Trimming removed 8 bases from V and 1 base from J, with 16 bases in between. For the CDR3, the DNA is TGTGCCAGCGGTAAAGGCGAGACGGGCACAGATACGCAGTATTTT. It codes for CASGKGETGTDTQYF.

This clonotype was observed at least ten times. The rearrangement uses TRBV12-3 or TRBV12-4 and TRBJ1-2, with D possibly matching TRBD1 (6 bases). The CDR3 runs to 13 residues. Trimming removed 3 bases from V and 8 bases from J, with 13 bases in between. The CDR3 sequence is CASSFRSGDGYTF. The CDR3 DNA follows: TGTGCCAGCAGTTTTAGGTCAGGGGACGGCTACACCTTC.

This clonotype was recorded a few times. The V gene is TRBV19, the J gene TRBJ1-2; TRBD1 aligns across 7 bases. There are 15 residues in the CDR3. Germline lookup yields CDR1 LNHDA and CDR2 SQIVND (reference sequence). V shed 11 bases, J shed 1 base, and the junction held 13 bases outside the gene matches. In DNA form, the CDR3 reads TGTGCCTCCCGAGATCCGTCAGGGGGTAACTATGGCTACACCTTC. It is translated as CASRDPSGGNYGYTF.

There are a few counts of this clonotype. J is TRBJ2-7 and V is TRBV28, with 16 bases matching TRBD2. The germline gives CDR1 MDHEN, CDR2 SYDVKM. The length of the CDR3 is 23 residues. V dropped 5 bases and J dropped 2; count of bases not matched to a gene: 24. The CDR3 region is CASSDPGGLAGGPRDFTTYEQYF. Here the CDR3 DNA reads TGTGCCAGCAGTGACCCGGGGGGACTAGCGGGAGGGCCGAGGGATTTTACTACCTACGAGCAGTACTTC.

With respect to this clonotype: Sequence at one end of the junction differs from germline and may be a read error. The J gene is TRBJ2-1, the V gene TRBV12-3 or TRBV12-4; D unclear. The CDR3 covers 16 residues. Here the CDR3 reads CASSSGLRSSYNGQFF. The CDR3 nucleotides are TGTGCCAGCTCCTCGGGCCTCCGGAGCTCCTACAATGGGCAGTTCTTC.

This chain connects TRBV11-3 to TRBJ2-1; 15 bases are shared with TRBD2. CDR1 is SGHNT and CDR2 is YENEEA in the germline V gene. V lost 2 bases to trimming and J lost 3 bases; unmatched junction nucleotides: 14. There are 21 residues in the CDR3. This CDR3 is CASSLSTPLGTSGRHYNEQFF. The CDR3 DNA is TGTGCCAGCAGCTTATCAACACCTCTCGGGACTAGCGGGAGGCACTACAATGAGCAGTTCTTC.

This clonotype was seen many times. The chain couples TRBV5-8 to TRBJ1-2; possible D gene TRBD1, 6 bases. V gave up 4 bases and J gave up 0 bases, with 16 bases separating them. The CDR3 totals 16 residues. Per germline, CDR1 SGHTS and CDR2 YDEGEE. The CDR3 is CASSHRTDNTNYGYTF. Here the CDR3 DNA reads TGTGCCAGCAGCCACCGGACAGACAATACTAACTATGGCTACACCTTC.

In DNA, the CDR3 is TGTGCCAGCAGCGTAGGGGTAGCGGGAGTTGGAGAGACCCAGTACTTC. Its protein product is CASSVGVAGVGETQYF. The chain links TRBV9 to TRBJ2-5; TRBD2 matches 9 bases. The V and J ends lost 0 bases and 4 bases, in that order; junction bases with no gene match: 7. The CDR3 is made up of 16 amino acids. The germline V gene has CDR1 SGDLS and CDR2 YYNGEE.

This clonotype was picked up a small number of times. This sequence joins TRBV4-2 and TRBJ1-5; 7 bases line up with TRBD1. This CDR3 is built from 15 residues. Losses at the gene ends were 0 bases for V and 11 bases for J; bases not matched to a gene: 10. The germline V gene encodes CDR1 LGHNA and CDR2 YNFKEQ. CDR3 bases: TGTGCCAGCAGCCAAGAAGGTCAGGGGGGTTTGGCCCAGCATTTT. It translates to CASSQEGQGGLAQHF.

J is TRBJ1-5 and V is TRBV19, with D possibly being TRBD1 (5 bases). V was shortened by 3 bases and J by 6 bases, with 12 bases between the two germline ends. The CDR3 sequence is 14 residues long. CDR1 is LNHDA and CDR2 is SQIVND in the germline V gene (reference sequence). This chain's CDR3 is CASSMFQTVQPQHF. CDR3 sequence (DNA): TGTGCCAGTAGTATGTTCCAGACAGTTCAGCCCCAGCATTTT.

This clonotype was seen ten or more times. The CDR3 is CAWTYGYGTGLNEKLFF. As DNA, the CDR3 is TGTGCCTGGACATATGGGTACGGGACAGGGCTTAATGAAAAACTGTTTTTT. V usage is TRBV30 and J usage is TRBJ1-4, with 9 nucleotides matching TRBD1. The trim removed 4 bases at V and 4 bases at J, leaving 13 bases unmatched. CDR3 length equals 17 residues. CDR1 and CDR2 (germline): GTSNPN, SVGIG (reference sequence).

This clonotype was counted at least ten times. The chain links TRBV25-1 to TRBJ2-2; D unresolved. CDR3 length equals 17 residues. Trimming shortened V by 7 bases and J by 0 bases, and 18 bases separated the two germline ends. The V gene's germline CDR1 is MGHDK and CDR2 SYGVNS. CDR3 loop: CASTGPWAAANTGELFF. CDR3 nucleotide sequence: TGTGCCAGCACGGGTCCCTGGGCGGCAGCGAACACCGGGGAGCTGTTTTTT.